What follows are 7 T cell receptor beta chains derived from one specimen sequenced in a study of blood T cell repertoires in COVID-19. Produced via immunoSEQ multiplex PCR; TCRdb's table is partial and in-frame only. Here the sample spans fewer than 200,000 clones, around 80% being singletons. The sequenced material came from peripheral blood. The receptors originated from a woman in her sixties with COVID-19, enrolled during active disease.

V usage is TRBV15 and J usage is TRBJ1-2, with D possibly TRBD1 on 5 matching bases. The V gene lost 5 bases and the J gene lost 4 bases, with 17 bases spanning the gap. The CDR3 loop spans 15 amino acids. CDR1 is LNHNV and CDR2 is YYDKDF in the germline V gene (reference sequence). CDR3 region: CATSPTIRGSYGYTF. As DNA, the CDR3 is TGTGCCACCAGCCCCACGATTAGGGGCTCCTATGGCTACACCTTC.

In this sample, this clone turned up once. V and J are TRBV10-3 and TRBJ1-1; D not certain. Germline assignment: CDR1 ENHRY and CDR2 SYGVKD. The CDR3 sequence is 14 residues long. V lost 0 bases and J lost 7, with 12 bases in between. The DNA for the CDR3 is TGTGCCATCAGTGAGTCCAAAAAAGGAGTTGAAGCTTTCTTT. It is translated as CAISESKKGVEAFF.

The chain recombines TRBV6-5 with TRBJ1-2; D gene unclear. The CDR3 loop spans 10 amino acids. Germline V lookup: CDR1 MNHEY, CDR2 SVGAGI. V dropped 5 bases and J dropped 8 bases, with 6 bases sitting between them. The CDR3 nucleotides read TGTGCCAGCAGTCTTGTGGGCTACACCTTC. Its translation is CASSLVGYTF.

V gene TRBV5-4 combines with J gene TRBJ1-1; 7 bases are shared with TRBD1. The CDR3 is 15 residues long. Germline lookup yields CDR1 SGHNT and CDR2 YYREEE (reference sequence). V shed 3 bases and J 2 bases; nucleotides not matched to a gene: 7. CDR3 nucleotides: TGTGCCAGCAGCTGGACAGGCCGCTCTAACACTGAAGCTTTCTTT. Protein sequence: CASSWTGRSNTEAFF. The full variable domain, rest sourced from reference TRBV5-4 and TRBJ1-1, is ETGVTQSPTHLIKTRGQQVTLRCSSQSGHNTVSWYQQALGQGPQFIFQYYREEENGRGNFPPRFSGLQFPNYSSELNVNALELDDSALYLCASSWTGRSNTEAFFGQGTRLTVV.

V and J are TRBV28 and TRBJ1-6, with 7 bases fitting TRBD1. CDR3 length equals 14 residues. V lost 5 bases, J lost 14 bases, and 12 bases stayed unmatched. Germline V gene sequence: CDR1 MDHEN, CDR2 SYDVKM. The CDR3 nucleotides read TGTGCCAGCAGTCCGACAGGGTCTGTCTTGGCCCTCCACTTT. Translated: CASSPTGSVLALHF.

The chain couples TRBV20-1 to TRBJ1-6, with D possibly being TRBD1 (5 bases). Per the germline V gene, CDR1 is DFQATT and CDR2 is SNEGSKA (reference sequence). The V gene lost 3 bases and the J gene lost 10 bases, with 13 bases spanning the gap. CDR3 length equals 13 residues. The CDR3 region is CSASAQGGSPLHF. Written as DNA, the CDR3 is TGCAGTGCTAGTGCGCAGGGTGGATCACCCCTCCACTTT.

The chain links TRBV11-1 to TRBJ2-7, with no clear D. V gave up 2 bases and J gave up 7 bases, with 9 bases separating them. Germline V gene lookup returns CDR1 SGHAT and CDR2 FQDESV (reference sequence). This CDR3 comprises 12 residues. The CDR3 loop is CASSLPFQEQYF. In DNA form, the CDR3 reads TGTGCCAGCAGCTTACCGTTTCAGGAGCAGTACTTC.